The table lists the clone carrying this TCR beta chain with many counts. From around 500 ng of total RNA, TCR beta-specific cDNA was reverse-transcribed using a constant-region primer. Employing slightly modified ARM-PCR, three nested multiplex PCR rounds were run, and these gave rise to the TCR beta libraries. MiXCR, applied by TCRdb to the multiplex PCR reads, yields one record per CDR3 protein. The sample has around 330,000 distinct CDR3 sequences, about 62% seen once. Unsorted whole blood yielded the blood RNA, and germline DNA was also extracted. The data derive from a study of tumor-infiltrating lymphocytes in primary liver carcinoma. The sequenced sample was peripheral blood. This clonotype was obtained from a man aged 40-55 years with primary liver carcinoma and hepatitis B virus infection.

The DNA of the CDR3 is TGCAGCGTTTCGATCGGACCAACCTACGAGCAGTACTTC. Amino acids: CSVSIGPTYEQYF. The V gene is TRBV29-1, the J gene TRBJ2-7, with unresolved D. This CDR3 is built from 13 residues. From germline, CDR1 is SQVTM and CDR2 ANQGSEA. Trimming pared 5 bases from V and 2 bases from J, leaving 13 bases between.